This TCR beta chain was recorded in a study of monozygotic twins with inflammatory bowel disease. Reprocessing the 5' RACE reads, TCRdb reports a single entry for every CDR3 protein and omits DNA. The sample data list 190,000 or so distinct CDR3 sequences. The germline gives CDR1 SGHDT, CDR2 YYEEEE. This CDR3 spans 13 amino acids. Sequencing used blood. The chain carries TRBV5-6 and TRBJ1-5. This receptor was taken from a human donor with ulcerative colitis or Crohn's disease, or a healthy co-twin of an affected twin (not recorded which). CDR3 loop: CASSLGRVEPQHF.